This T cell receptor (beta chain) was documented in a study of T cell responses to AZD1222 COVID-19 vaccine. General study results and limits: The study found Spike-specific TCR breadth and depth rose after two AZD1222 doses. The study found vaccine-associated CD4 TCRs spanning spike, dominant at 160-218 and 743-854.

Germline assignment: CDR1 MNHNS and CDR2 SASEGT. The CDR3 spans 15 residues. Trimming took off 2 bases at V and 4 bases at J, with 12 bases between the two ends. With respect to this clone: Antigen specificity is unknown.

Generated by immunoSEQ multiplex PCR, the TCRdb table keeps only in-frame clones and is missing some. In the table there are fewer than 200,000 clones, approximately 86% of which are singletons. The sequencing used peripheral blood, collected 28 days after the second AZD1222 dose. The TCR comes from an adult who received the AZD1222 COVID-19 vaccine. This chain joins TRBV6-1 and TRBJ1-5, with D possibly TRBD1 on 5 matching bases. The CDR3 region is CASSEQGVGNQPQHF. The DNA of the CDR3 is TGTGCCAGCAGTGAACAGGGAGTTGGGAATCAGCCCCAGCATTTT.